This is a list of T cell receptor beta chains from one sample in a study of blood T cell repertoires in COVID-19. Here immunoSEQ multiplex PCR was the method, and the copy in TCRdb shows in-frame clones only, minus some. Altogether roughly 120,000 clones are present, roughly nine tenths being singletons, with the ten largest covering around 2.1%. Sequencing used peripheral blood. All receptors come from a man between 50 and 59 years old with COVID-19, enrolled during active disease. CDR3s include the opening cysteine and the closing phenylalanine or tryptophan. D genes are given only for firm matches. Size tells how often a clone was seen (once, few, many) or the class of an expanded clone, and some rows leave it out.

V	J	size	D	DNA	CDR3
TRBV9	TRBJ1-5	.	.	TGTGCCAGCAGCTCGGGAACAGGGTTTATGCAGCCCCAGCATTTT	CASSSGTGFMQPQHF
TRBV10-2	TRBJ1-1	.	.	TGCGCCAGCAGTGAGTCTCGCGACTGGGAAGCTTTCTTT	CASSESRDWEAFF
TRBV5-1	TRBJ1-6	.	TRBD1	TGCGCCAGCAGCGTAGGATCTTCCGGGACAGGGGATTCACCCCTCCACTTT	CASSVGSSGTGDSPLHF
TRBV30	TRBJ1-6	.	.	TGTGCCTGGAGTTCGGCGGGGGCTTCACCCCTCCACTTT	CAWSSAGASPLHF
TRBV19	TRBJ2-7	.	TRBD2	TGTGCCAGTAGTGCGGGACTAGCGGAAGGACGGGGGCAGTACTTC	CASSAGLAEGRGQYF
TRBV15	TRBJ2-5	.	.	TGTGCCACCAGCCCAAATCGGACTCCCGTCGAGACCCAGTACTTC	CATSPNRTPVETQYF
TRBV2	TRBJ2-7	.	.	TGTGCCAGCAACTATTGGACTGGCAACGAGCAGTACTTC	CASNYWTGNEQYF
TRBV18	TRBJ1-1	.	.	TGTGCCAGCTCACCTCTAGAGAACACTGAAGCTTTCTTT	CASSPLENTEAFF
TRBV4-1	TRBJ1-6	many	TRBD1	TGCGCCAGCAGCCAAAAGGACAGGGACCATTCACCCCTCCACTTT	CASSQKDRDHSPLHF
TRBV5-1	TRBJ1-1	.	.	TGCGCCAGCAGCCCAGGACCGGAGGCTGAAGCTTTCTTT	CASSPGPEAEAFF
TRBV18	TRBJ1-1	.	.	TGTGCCAGCTCTCCCTCGCGGGGAACTGAAGCTTTCTTT	CASSPSRGTEAFF
TRBV3-1/TRBV3-2	TRBJ1-3	.	TRBD1	TGTGCCAGCAGCTCGACAGGGGGTTTATTAAACACCATATATTTT	CASSSTGGLLNTIYF
TRBV2	TRBJ1-1	.	.	TGTGCCAGTTCCTATCGTGAATTACTCACTGAAGCTTTCTTT	CASSYRELLTEAFF
TRBV19	TRBJ2-2	.	TRBD2	TGTGCCAGTAGTCCTCCCGGGACTAGCGGAACCGGGGAGCTGTTTTTT	CASSPPGTSGTGELFF
TRBV7-2	TRBJ2-5	.	TRBD1	TGTGCCAGCAGCCGGGGACAGCAAGAGACCCAGTACTTC	CASSRGQQETQYF
TRBV7-2	TRBJ2-2	.	.	TGTGCCAGCAGCTTAGCTAGCCGGGAAAAGTTCGCCGGGGAGCTGTTTTTT	CASSLASREKFAGELFF
TRBV4-2	TRBJ1-5	.	.	TGTGCCAGCAGCCAAGATGGCCAGGGAGGTCAGCCCCAGCATTTT	CASSQDGQGGQPQHF
TRBV3-1/TRBV3-2	TRBJ2-2	.	.	TGTGCCAGCAGCCAACGGAGCCGGGGGACCGGGGAGCTGTTTTTT	CASSQRSRGTGELFF
TRBV23-1	TRBJ1-1	.	.	TGCGCCAGCACCTCCAGGCGGGACGACTGGGCGTGGGGGAACACTGAAGCTTTCTTT	CASTSRRDDWAWGNTEAFF
TRBV18	TRBJ1-1	.	TRBD1	TGTGCCAGCTCACCACAGGGGGCCCCGAACACTGAAGCTTTCTTT	CASSPQGAPNTEAFF
TRBV30	TRBJ1-5	.	.	TGTGCCTGGAGTGTAGGCAGGGGCGAATTTAGCAATCAGCCCCAACATTTT	CAWSVGRGEFSNQPQHF
TRBV7-9	TRBJ1-4	.	TRBD1	TGTGCCAGCAGCGAAACAGGGGGTGCTAATGAAAAACTGTTTTTT	CASSETGGANEKLFF
TRBV28	TRBJ2-1	.	TRBD2	TGTGCCAGCACCCCTCCAGGACTAGCGGGGGGCAATGAGCAGTTCTTC	CASTPPGLAGGNEQFF
TRBV2	TRBJ2-5	.	TRBD2	TGTGCCAGCAGTGCGACTAGCGGGAATCAAGAGACCCAGTACTTC	CASSATSGNQETQYF
TRBV28	TRBJ2-4	.	.	TGTGCCAGCAGTTTATCCAGGGGTCAAAACATTCAGTACTTC	CASSLSRGQNIQYF
TRBV7-2	TRBJ2-5	.	TRBD2	TGTGCCAGCAGCTTAGCACCCCCCGCCCGAGCGGGAGGCTCCCAAGAGACCCAGTACTTC	CASSLAPPARAGGSQETQYF
TRBV19	TRBJ2-1	.	TRBD2	TGTGCCAGTAGTATCCCCACTAGCGGGAGGGGTAATGAGCAGTTCTTC	CASSIPTSGRGNEQFF
TRBV28	TRBJ1-1	once	.	TGTGCCAGCAACCTACAGGGTGCCACTGAAGCTTTCTTT	CASNLQGATEAFF
TRBV5-1	TRBJ2-1	.	.	TGCGCCAGCAGCTCATCCGGGACATCATACAATGAGCAGTTCTTC	CASSSSGTSYNEQFF
TRBV9	TRBJ1-3	.	.	TGTGCCAGCAGCCGAGGGGGGGCTGGAAACACCATATATTTT	CASSRGGAGNTIYF
TRBV29-1	TRBJ1-1	once	.	TGCAGCGTTTTAACCGGGAACACTGAAGCTTTCTTT	CSVLTGNTEAFF
TRBV19	TRBJ2-3	.	TRBD1	TGTGCCAGTAGTAGTCCCGGGACAGGGACAGATACGCAGTATTTT	CASSSPGTGTDTQYF
TRBV7-3	TRBJ2-3	.	TRBD2	TGTGCCAGCAGCCCTTGGGGGACTAGCGGGAGCGTAGATACGCAGTATTTT	CASSPWGTSGSVDTQYF
TRBV10-3	TRBJ2-5	.	TRBD2	TGTGCCATCGCGACTAGCGGGAGAGAGACCCAGTACTTC	CAIATSGRETQYF
TRBV5-6	TRBJ2-7	.	.	TGTGCCAGCAGCCGTCGCGGAGCCGGCGACGAGCAGTACTTC	CASSRRGAGDEQYF
TRBV4-1	TRBJ2-3	.	.	TGCGCCAGCAGTAGAGGTGTAGGCACAGATACGCAGTATTTT	CASSRGVGTDTQYF
TRBV21-1	TRBJ2-7	.	.	TGTGCCAGCGGACCTGGGACAGCGAACGAGCAGTACTTC	CASGPGTANEQYF